This entry lists 20 T cell receptor beta chains sequenced from one sample in a study of blood T cell repertoires in COVID-19. Data came from immunoSEQ multiplex PCR; TCRdb stores just in-frame clones and leaves some out. The table shows approximately 180,000 clones, with around 85% occurring only once. The sample consisted of peripheral blood. Receptor source: an elderly woman with acute or convalescent COVID-19.

V and J are TRBV11-3 and TRBJ2-5, with a weak D call TRBD2 (5 bases). Trimming removed 5 bases from V and 5 bases from J, with 9 bases in between. Germline assignment: CDR1 SGHNT and CDR2 YENEEA. The CDR3 is 12 amino acids. The CDR3 loop is CASSDRGETQYF. CDR3 DNA sequence: TGTGCCAGCAGCGATCGAGGGGAGACCCAGTACTTC.

V usage is TRBV2 and J usage is TRBJ2-7, with D perhaps matching TRBD1 (5 bases). Between the trimmed V and J ends, which lost 6 bases and 5 bases, there was a span of 11 bases. This CDR3 contains 12 residues. From germline, CDR1 is SNHLY and CDR2 FYNNEI. CDR3 in amino acids: CASREDIDEQYF. CDR3 bases: TGTGCCAGCAGAGAGGACATAGACGAGCAGTACTTC. Filled out from reference TRBV2 and TRBJ2-7, the complete variable domain reads EPEVTQTPSHQVTQMGQEVILRCVPISNHLYFYWYRQILGQKVEFLVSFYNNEISEKSEIFDDQFSVERPDGSNFTLKIRSTKLEDSAMYFCASREDIDEQYFGPGTRLTVT.

The V call is TRBV30, the J call TRBJ2-7, with 9 bases lining up with TRBD1. The length of the CDR3 is 15 residues. The ends lost 0 bases at V and 2 bases at J; junction bases unmatched: 5. Germline V gene data show CDR1 as GTSNPN and CDR2 as SVGIG (reference sequence). CDR3 residues: CAWSVGTGRTYEQYF. The CDR3 DNA sequence: TGTGCCTGGAGTGTGGGGACAGGGAGAACCTACGAGCAGTACTTC.

V usage is TRBV11-2 and J usage is TRBJ2-5, with 7 bases matching TRBD1. This CDR3 region has 16 residues. V gave up 4 bases and J gave up 7 bases; unmatched junction bases: 15. Germline assignment: CDR1 SGHAT and CDR2 FQNNGV. The CDR3 DNA reads as TGTGCCAGCAGCTCTGTGACAGGGATATCAAGTGGGACCCAGTACTTC. It yields the protein CASSSVTGISSGTQYF. The full variable domain, in which reference TRBV11-2 and TRBJ2-5 provide the parts outside the CDR3, is EAGVAQSPRYKIIEKRQSVAFWCNPISGHATLYWYQQILGQGPKLLIQFQNNGVVDDSQLPKDRFSAERLKGVDSTLKIQPAKLEDSAVYLCASSSVTGISSGTQYFGPGTRLLVL.

The sample holds one count of this clone. The V call is TRBV6-4, the J call TRBJ1-5; TRBD1 agrees at 7 bases. J gave up 8 bases and V 3 bases, and 16 bases lay outside the gene matches. CDR3 length: 17 residues. CDR1 and CDR2 from the germline V gene are MRHNA and SNTAGT. For the CDR3, the DNA is TGTGCCAGCAGTGAAGGGCAGACAAAGAGGGGGCTTGAGCCCCAGCATTTT. Its protein product is CASSEGQTKRGLEPQHF.

The chain employs TRBV12-3 or TRBV12-4 and TRBJ2-3; no clear D gene. Trimming cost V 3 bases and J 0 bases, with 4 bases left between them. CDR3 size: 13 residues. The CDR3 sequence is CASSFSSTDTQYF. The CDR3 DNA follows: TGTGCCAGCAGTTTCAGTAGCACAGATACGCAGTATTTT.

The chain carries TRBV9 and TRBJ2-3; 11 bases are a match to TRBD1. CDR1 is SGDLS and CDR2 is YYNGEE in the germline V gene. V was clipped by 0 bases and J by 6 bases; unmatched bases: 6. CDR3 length: 16 residues. The DNA for the CDR3 is TGTGCCAGCAGCGTAGGGTGGACAGGGGGCTCCGATACGCAGTATTTT. Translated, it gives CASSVGWTGGSDTQYF.

This clone was detected only a few times. The V call is TRBV5-1, the J call TRBJ1-1; D may be TRBD1 (5 bases). The germline CDR1 and CDR2 sequences are SGHRS and YFSETQ. This CDR3 has 15 residues. Trimming stripped 4 bases from V and 3 bases from J, with 16 bases between. The CDR3 DNA reads TGCGCCAGCAGCGGGGCCTCGGTGGAAGACACTGAAGCTTTCTTT. Protein sequence: CASSGASVEDTEAFF. Drawing the rest from reference TRBV5-1 and TRBJ1-1, the complete variable domain is KAGVTQTPRYLIKTRGQQVTLSCSPISGHRSVSWYQQTPGQGLQFLFEYFSETQRNKGNFPGRFSGRQFSNSRSEMNVSTLELGDSALYLCASSGASVEDTEAFFGQGTRLTVV.

The rearrangement links TRBV7-2 to TRBJ2-2; 7 bases fit TRBD1. This CDR3 is 15 amino acids long. Germline lookup yields CDR1 SGHTA and CDR2 FQGNSA. With 1 base clipped from V and 5 bases from J, the junction kept 4 bases outside the gene matches. CDR3 nucleotide sequence: TGTGCCAGCAGCTTAGGAGGGGGCGGAACCGGGGAGCTGTTTTTT. Protein product: CASSLGGGGTGELFF.

This chain uses TRBV6-8 with TRBJ2-3, with TRBD2 identical over 10 bases. Germline CDR1 is MNHGY and CDR2 is SAAAGT. This CDR3 contains 19 residues. The J segment lost 4 bases and the V segment lost 8 bases, leaving 21 bases of the junction unmatched. The chain's CDR3 is CASCADPKRGGRVADTQYF. DNA of the CDR3: TGTGCCAGCTGCGCAGACCCCAAGCGGGGGGGCCGAGTCGCAGATACGCAGTATTTT.

CDR3 amino acids: CASSTGTPNEKLFF. CDR3 nucleotides: TGTGCCAGCAGTACCGGGACACCTAATGAAAAACTGTTTTTT. The V call is TRBV2, the J call TRBJ1-4; possibly TRBD1 for D (6 bases). Germline CDR1 reads SNHLY; CDR2 reads FYNNEI. CDR3 length: 14 residues. The ends were cut back, 5 bases at V and 3 bases at J, with 10 bases in the middle.

This clone was counted between two and nine times. The chain combines TRBV13 with TRBJ2-5, with D possibly being TRBD2 (5 bases). V was pared by 4 bases and J by 4 bases, with 13 bases between. Germline lookup yields CDR1 PRHDT and CDR2 FYEKMQ (reference sequence). The CDR3 is 14 residues long. The CDR3, as DNA: TGTGCCAGCAGCTCCCCCCCGGGGAGAGAGACCCAGTACTTC. Translating gives CASSSPPGRETQYF.

The genes are TRBV7-9 and TRBJ2-2, with a weak D call TRBD1 (6 bases). The V end was cut by 2 bases, the J end by 6 bases, with 13 bases between. CDR3 length: 15 amino acids. CDR1 and CDR2 from the germline V gene are SEHNR and FQNEAQ (reference sequence). The CDR3 loop is CASSLSGRGAGELFF. As DNA, the CDR3 is TGTGCCAGCAGCTTATCGGGCAGGGGCGCCGGGGAGCTGTTTTTT. Drawing the rest from reference TRBV7-9 and TRBJ2-2, the complete variable domain is DTGVSQNPRHKITKRGQNVTFRCDPISEHNRLYWYRQTLGQGPEFLTYFQNEAQLEKSRLLSDRFSAERPKGSFSTLEIQRTEQGDSAMYLCASSLSGRGAGELFFGEGSRLTVL.

The rearrangement links TRBV7-9 to TRBJ2-5, with D uncertain. The CDR3 has 13 residues. Germline lookup yields CDR1 SEHNR and CDR2 FQNEAQ (reference sequence). The germline V and J ends were trimmed by 2 bases and 5 bases, with 9 bases remaining between them. CDR3 in amino acids: CASSLSPLETQYF. CDR3 coding DNA: TGTGCCAGCAGCTTAAGCCCCCTCGAGACCCAGTACTTC. Drawing the rest from reference TRBV7-9 and TRBJ2-5, the complete variable domain is DTGVSQNPRHKITKRGQNVTFRCDPISEHNRLYWYRQTLGQGPEFLTYFQNEAQLEKSRLLSDRFSAERPKGSFSTLEIQRTEQGDSAMYLCASSLSPLETQYFGPGTRLLVL.

The V gene is TRBV7-8, the J gene TRBJ1-1; D perhaps matches TRBD1 (6 bases). The V end was cut by 5 bases, the J end by 7 bases, with 17 bases between. The CDR3 runs 14 residues. Per the germline V gene, CDR1 is SGHVS and CDR2 is FQNEAQ. The CDR3, as DNA: TGTGCCAGCAGCCTGGGCAGGGGAAGCTTTGAAGCTTTCTTT. Its protein is CASSLGRGSFEAFF.

The J gene is TRBJ1-2, the V gene TRBV5-1; possible D gene TRBD1, 5 bases. Germline CDR1 SGHRS, CDR2 YFSETQ. The V and J ends lost 4 bases and 3 bases respectively, with 10 bases between them. This CDR3 is 13 amino acids long. This CDR3 reads CASSLTVHYGYTF. CDR3 in DNA: TGCGCCAGCAGCCTGACAGTTCACTATGGCTACACCTTC.

This sequence joins TRBV27 and TRBJ1-2; 7 positions agree with TRBD1. Germline values: CDR1 MNHEY, CDR2 SMNVEV (reference sequence). After removal of 4 bases from V and 5 bases from J, the junction contained 4 bases not matched to a gene. CDR3 length: 13 amino acids. CDR3 protein: CASSSTGPYGYTF. Here the CDR3 DNA reads TGTGCCAGCAGTTCGACAGGGCCTTATGGCTACACCTTC.

There are a few counts of this clone. The V gene is TRBV5-5, the J gene TRBJ1-1, with 7 bases that match TRBD1. In germline, CDR1 is SGHKS, CDR2 YYEKEE (reference sequence). The CDR3 consists of 13 residues. The ends lost 5 bases at V and 6 bases at J; junction bases unmatched: 7. The CDR3 nucleotides read TGTGCCAGCAGATCAGGACAGGTCCCTGAAGCTTTCTTT. Protein sequence: CASRSGQVPEAFF.

The chain has TRBV11-2 and TRBJ2-5, with 14 bases that match TRBD2. The CDR3 sequence is 17 residues long. Germline CDR1 is SGHAT and CDR2 is FQNNGV. The V and J ends lost 2 bases and 3 bases, in that order; junction bases with no gene match: 5. CDR3: CASSLMRGLAGEETQYF. DNA for the CDR3: TGTGCCAGCAGCTTAATGAGGGGACTAGCGGGGGAAGAGACCCAGTACTTC.

This chain connects TRBV7-9 to TRBJ2-2; D is perhaps TRBD1 (5 bases). The CDR3 sequence is 14 residues long. V was clipped by 9 bases and J by 4 bases, with 15 bases between them. Looked up from germline, CDR1 is SEHNR and CDR2 is FQNEAQ (reference sequence). The CDR3 region has the DNA TGTGCCAGTTCCAGGGTAAGCTCCACCGGGGAGCTGTTTTTT. It codes for CASSRVSSTGELFF. The whole variable domain, filled in from reference TRBV7-9 and TRBJ2-2, reads DTGVSQNPRHKITKRGQNVTFRCDPISEHNRLYWYRQTLGQGPEFLTYFQNEAQLEKSRLLSDRFSAERPKGSFSTLEIQRTEQGDSAMYLCASSRVSSTGELFFGEGSRLTVL.